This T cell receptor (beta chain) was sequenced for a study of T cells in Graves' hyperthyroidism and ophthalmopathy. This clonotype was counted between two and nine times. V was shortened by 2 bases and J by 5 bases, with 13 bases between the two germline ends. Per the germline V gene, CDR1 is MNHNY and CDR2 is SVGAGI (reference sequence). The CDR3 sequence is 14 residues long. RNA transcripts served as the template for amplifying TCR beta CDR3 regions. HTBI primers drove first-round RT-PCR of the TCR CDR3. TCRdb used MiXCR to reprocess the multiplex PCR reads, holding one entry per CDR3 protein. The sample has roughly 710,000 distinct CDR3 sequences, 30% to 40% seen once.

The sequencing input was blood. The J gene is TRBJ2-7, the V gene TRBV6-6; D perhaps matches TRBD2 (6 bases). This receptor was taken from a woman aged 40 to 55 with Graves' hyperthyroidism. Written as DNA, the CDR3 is TGTGCCAGCAGTTACGCGACGACTAGAAACGAGCAGTACTTC. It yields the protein CASSYATTRNEQYF.